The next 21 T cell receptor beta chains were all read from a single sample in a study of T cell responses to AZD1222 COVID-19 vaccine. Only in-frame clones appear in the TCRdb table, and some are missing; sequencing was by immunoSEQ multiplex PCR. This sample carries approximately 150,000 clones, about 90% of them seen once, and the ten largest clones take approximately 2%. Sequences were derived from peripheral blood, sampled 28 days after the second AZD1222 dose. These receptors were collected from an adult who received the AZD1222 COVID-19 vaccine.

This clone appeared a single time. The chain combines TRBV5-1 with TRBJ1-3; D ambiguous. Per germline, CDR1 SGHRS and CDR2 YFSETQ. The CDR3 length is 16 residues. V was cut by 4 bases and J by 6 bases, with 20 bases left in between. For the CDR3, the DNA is TGCGCCAGCAGCCCCGGCGGTGAGCATTTCCAAAACACCATATATTTT. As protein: CASSPGGEHFQNTIYF.

The CDR3 region is CAWSLLQGLEAFF. CDR3 DNA: TGTGCCTGGAGCCTTCTACAGGGCCTTGAAGCTTTCTTT. V is TRBV30 and J is TRBJ1-1; TRBD1 might be the D (6 bases). V was pared by 3 bases and J by 7 bases, with 15 bases between. The CDR3 spans 13 residues. From germline, CDR1 is GTSNPN and CDR2 SVGIG (reference sequence). The full variable domain, completed using reference TRBV30 and TRBJ1-1, is SQTIHQWPATLVQPVGSPLSLECTVEGTSNPNLYWYRQAAGRGLQLLFYSVGIGQISSEVPQNLSASRPQDRQFILSSKKLLLSDSGFYLCAWSLLQGLEAFFGQGTRLTVV.

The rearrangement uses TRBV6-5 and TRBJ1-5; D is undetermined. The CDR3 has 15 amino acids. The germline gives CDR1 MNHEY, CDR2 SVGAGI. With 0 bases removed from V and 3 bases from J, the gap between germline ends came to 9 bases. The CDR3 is CASSYSSRINQPQHF. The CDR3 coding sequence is TGTGCCAGCAGTTACTCGAGCAGAATCAATCAGCCCCAGCATTTT.

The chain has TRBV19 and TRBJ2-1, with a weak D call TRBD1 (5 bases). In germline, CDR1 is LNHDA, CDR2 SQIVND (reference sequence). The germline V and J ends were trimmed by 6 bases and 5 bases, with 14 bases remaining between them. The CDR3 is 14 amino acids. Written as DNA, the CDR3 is TGTGCCAGTAGAGTGCAGGGTGGAAACAATGAGCAGTTCTTC. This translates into CASRVQGGNNEQFF.

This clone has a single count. CDR3 amino acids: CASSLWTASSTDTQYF. CDR3 DNA sequence: TGTGCCAGCAGCCTGTGGACTGCCTCTAGCACAGATACGCAGTATTTT. The chain couples TRBV3-1 (or the pseudogene TRBV3-2) to TRBJ2-3; tentative D call: TRBD2 (5 bases). Germline CDR1 reads LGHDT; CDR2 reads YNNKEL (reference sequence). V was cut by 4 bases and J by 0 bases, with 14 bases left in between. The CDR3 runs 16 residues.

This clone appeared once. The CDR3 loop reads CASSFYRNQETQYF. As DNA, the CDR3 is TGTGCCAGCAGCTTCTACAGGAACCAAGAGACCCAGTACTTC. The rearrangement links TRBV7-8 to TRBJ2-5, with D maybe TRBD1 (5 bases). Germline lookup yields CDR1 SGHVS and CDR2 FQNEAQ. Between the trimmed V and J ends, which lost 3 bases and 0 bases, there was a span of 8 bases. This CDR3 is 14 amino acids long.

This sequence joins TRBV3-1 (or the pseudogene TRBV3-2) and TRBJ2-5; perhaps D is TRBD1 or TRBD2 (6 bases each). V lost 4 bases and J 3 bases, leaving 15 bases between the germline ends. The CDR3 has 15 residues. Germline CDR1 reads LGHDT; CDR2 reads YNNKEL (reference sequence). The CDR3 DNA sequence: TGTGCCAGCAGCCCTAACGTGAGGGGGGAAGAGACCCAGTACTTC. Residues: CASSPNVRGEETQYF.

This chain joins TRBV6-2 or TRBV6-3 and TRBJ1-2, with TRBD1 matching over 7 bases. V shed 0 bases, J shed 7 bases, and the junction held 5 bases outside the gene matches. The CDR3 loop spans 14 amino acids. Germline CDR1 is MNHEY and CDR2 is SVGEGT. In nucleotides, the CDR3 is TGTGCCAGCAGTTACTCGGCAGGGGGAGGTGGCTACACCTTC. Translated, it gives CASSYSAGGGGYTF.

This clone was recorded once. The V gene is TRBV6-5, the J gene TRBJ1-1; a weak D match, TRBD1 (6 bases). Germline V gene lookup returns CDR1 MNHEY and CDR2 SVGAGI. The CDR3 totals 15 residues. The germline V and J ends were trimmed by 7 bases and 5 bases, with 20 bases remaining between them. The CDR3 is CASTLGGRGKTEAFF. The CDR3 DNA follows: TGTGCCAGCACCCTCGGGGGCCGAGGGAAGACTGAAGCTTTCTTT.

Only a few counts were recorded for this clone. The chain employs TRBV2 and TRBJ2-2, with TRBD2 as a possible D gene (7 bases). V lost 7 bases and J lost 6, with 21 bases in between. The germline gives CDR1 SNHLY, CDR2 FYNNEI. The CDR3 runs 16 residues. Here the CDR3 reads CASKGGGAEVAGELFF. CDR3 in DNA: TGTGCCAGCAAAGGGGGGGGCGCAGAGGTCGCCGGGGAGCTGTTTTTT.

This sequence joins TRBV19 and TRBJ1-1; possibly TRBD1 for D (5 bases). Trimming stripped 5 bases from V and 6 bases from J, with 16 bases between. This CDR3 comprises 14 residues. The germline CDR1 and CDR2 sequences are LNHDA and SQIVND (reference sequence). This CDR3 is CASSPISGVSEAFF. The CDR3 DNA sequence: TGTGCCAGTAGTCCCATATCGGGGGTCTCTGAAGCTTTCTTT.

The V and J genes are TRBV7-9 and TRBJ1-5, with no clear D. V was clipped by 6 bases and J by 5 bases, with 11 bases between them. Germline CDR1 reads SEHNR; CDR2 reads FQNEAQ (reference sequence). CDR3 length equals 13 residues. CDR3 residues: CASSPESYQPQHF. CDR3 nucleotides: TGTGCCAGCAGTCCCGAATCCTATCAGCCCCAGCATTTT.

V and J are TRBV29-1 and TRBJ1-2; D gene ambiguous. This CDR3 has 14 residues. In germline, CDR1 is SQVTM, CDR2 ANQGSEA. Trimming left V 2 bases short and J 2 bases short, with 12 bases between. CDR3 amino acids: CSVEYGLGNYGYTF. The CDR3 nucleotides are TGCAGCGTTGAATATGGGCTCGGGAACTATGGCTACACCTTC. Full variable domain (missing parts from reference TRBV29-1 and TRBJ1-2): SAVISQKPSRDICQRGTSLTIQCQVDSQVTMMFWYRQQPGQSLTLIATANQGSEATYESGFVIDKFPISRPNLTFSTLTVSNMSPEDSSIYLCSVEYGLGNYGYTFGSGTRLTVV.

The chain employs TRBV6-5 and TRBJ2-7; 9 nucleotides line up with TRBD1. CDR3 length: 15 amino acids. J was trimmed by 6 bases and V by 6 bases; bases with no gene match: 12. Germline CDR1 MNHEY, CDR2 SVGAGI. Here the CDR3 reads CASRHTGTGRREQYV. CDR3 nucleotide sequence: TGTGCCAGCAGACATACCGGGACAGGGAGGCGCGAGCAGTACGTC.

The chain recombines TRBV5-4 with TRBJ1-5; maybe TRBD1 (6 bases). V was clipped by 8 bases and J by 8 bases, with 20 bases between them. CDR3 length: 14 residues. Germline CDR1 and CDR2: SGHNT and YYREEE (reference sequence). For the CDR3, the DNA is TGTGCCAGTGGAGTGGGGGGCGCCGGGGAGCCCCAGCATTTT. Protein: CASGVGGAGEPQHF.

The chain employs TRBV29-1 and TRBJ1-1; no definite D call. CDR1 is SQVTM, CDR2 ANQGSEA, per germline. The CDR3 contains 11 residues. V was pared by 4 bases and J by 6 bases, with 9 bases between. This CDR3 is CSVGNDAEAFF. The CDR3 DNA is TGCAGCGTTGGGAATGACGCTGAAGCTTTCTTT.

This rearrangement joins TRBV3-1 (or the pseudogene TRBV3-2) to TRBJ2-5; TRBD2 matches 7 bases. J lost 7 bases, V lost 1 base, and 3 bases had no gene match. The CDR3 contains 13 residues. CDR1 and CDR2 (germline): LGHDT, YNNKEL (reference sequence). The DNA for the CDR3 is TGTGCCAGCAGCCAAGTGTCGGGGGGGACCCAGTACTTC. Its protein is CASSQVSGGTQYF.

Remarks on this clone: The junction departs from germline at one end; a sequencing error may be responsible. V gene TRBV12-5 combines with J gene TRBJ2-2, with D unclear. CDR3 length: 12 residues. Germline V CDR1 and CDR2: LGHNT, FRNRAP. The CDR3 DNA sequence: TGTGCTAGTGGCAAAAACAGCGGGGAGCTGTTTTTT. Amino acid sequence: CASGKNSGELFF.

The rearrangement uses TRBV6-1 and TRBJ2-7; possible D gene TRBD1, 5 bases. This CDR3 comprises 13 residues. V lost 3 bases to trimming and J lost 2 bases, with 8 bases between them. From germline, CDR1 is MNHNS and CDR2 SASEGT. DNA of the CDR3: TGTGCCAGCAGTGAGACAGCCACCTACGAGCAGTACTTC. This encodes CASSETATYEQYF.

The CDR3 sequence is CASSSGGVSGTDTQYF. Here the CDR3 DNA reads TGCGCCAGCAGCTCCGGGGGGGTATCTGGCACAGATACGCAGTATTTT. The chain employs TRBV5-1 and TRBJ2-3, with TRBD2 identical over 8 bases. CDR3 size: 16 residues. V shed 3 bases and J 1 base; nucleotides not matched to a gene: 7. CDR1 and CDR2 from the germline V gene are SGHRS and YFSETQ.

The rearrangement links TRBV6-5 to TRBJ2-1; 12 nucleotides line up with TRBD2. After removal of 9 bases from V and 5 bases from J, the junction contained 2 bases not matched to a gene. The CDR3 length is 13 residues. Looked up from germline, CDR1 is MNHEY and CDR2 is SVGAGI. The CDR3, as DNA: TGTGCCAGTCTAGCGGGGGGGAACAATGAGCAGTTCTTC. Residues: CASLAGGNNEQFF.